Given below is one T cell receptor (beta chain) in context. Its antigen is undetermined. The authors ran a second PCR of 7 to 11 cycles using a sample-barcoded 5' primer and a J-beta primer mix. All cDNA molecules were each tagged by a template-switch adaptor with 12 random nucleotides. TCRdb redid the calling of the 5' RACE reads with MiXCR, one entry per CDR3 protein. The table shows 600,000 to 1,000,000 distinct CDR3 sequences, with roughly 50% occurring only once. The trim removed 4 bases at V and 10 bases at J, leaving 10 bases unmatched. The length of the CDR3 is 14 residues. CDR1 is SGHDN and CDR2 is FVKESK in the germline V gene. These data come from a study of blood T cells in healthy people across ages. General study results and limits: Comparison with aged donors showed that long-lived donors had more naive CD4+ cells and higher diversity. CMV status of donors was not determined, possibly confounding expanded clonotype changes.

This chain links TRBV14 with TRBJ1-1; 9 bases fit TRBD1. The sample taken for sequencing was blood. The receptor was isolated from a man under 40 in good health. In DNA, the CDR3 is TGTGCCAGCAGCCGCCGGGACAGGGAGTTAGGAGCTTTCTTT. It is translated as CASSRRDRELGAFF.